A single sample is the source of the 27 T cell receptor beta chains below, sequenced in a study of blood T cells in healthy people across ages. It was with a sample-barcoded 5' primer and a J-beta primer mix that a second PCR of about 7 to 12 cycles was run. TCRdb re-analysed the 5' RACE reads in MiXCR, keeping a single row per CDR3 protein. The sample carries about 780,000 distinct CDR3 sequences, about 46% recorded once. The sample comprised blood. Source of these receptors: an older man in good health.

This clonotype has more than one count but fewer than ten. The chain couples TRBV5-4 to TRBJ2-1; 9 nucleotides line up with TRBD2. V lost 2 bases and J lost 6; bases outside the gene matches: 6. This CDR3 is built from 15 residues. Germline V gene lookup returns CDR1 SGHNT and CDR2 YYREEE (reference sequence). Here the CDR3 DNA reads TGTGCCAGCAGCTTACCGACGGGACTAGCCAATGAGCAGTTCTTC. As protein: CASSLPTGLANEQFF.

This clonotype appeared a few times. The V gene is TRBV2, the J gene TRBJ1-1, with D tentatively TRBD1 (5 bases). The CDR3 is 13 residues long. Germline CDR1 SNHLY, CDR2 FYNNEI. With 5 bases removed from V and 4 bases from J, the gap between germline ends came to 11 bases. This chain's CDR3 is CASSSRVRTEAFF. DNA for the CDR3: TGTGCCAGCAGTAGCAGGGTGCGCACTGAAGCTTTCTTT. Combining the CDR3 with reference TRBV2 and TRBJ1-1 gives the whole variable domain EPEVTQTPSHQVTQMGQEVILRCVPISNHLYFYWYRQILGQKVEFLVSFYNNEISEKSEIFDDQFSVERPDGSNFTLKIRSTKLEDSAMYFCASSSRVRTEAFFGQGTRLTVV.

The rearrangement uses TRBV7-8 and TRBJ2-1; TRBD2 might be the D (7 bases). Germline lookup yields CDR1 SGHVS and CDR2 FQNEAQ. The V gene lost 1 base and the J gene lost 3 bases, with 10 bases spanning the gap. This CDR3 comprises 15 residues. The CDR3: CASSLEGGDYNEQFF. The CDR3 coding sequence is TGTGCCAGCAGCTTAGAAGGGGGGGACTACAATGAGCAGTTCTTC.

With respect to this clonotype: At one end the junction does not follow the germline gene, possibly because of a read error. The genes are TRBV7-3 and TRBJ2-5, with 8 bases lining up with TRBD2. This CDR3 region has 15 residues. Looked up from germline, CDR1 is SGHTA and CDR2 is FQGTGA. CDR3 sequence (DNA): TGTGCCAGCAGCTCCGTAGCGGGACCGAGAGAGGCCCAGTACTTC. Translation gives CASSSVAGPREAQYF.

V and J are TRBV29-1 and TRBJ1-2; D might be TRBD1 (6 bases). The ends were cut back, 6 bases at V and 2 bases at J, with 19 bases in the middle. The CDR3 contains 15 residues. Per the germline V gene, CDR1 is SQVTM and CDR2 is ANQGSEA. In DNA, the CDR3 is TGCAGCGTGCCCCTATCAGGGGTCGGGAACTATGGCTACACCTTC. Translation: CSVPLSGVGNYGYTF.

The J gene is TRBJ2-3, the V gene TRBV3-1; D is possibly TRBD2 (7 bases). This CDR3 comprises 16 residues. V was clipped by 0 bases and J by 3 bases, with 13 bases between them. Germline V gives CDR1 LGHDT, CDR2 YNNKEL (reference sequence). The CDR3 loop reads CASSQDKGGETDTQYF. CDR3 DNA: TGTGCCAGCAGCCAAGATAAGGGGGGGGAAACAGATACGCAGTATTTT.

This chain uses TRBV30 with TRBJ1-1, with a tentative D call TRBD1 (6 bases). From germline, CDR1 is GTSNPN and CDR2 SVGIG (reference sequence). V shed 8 bases and J shed 1 base, with 14 bases lying between them. The CDR3 is 13 residues long. The CDR3 here is CARNMGANTEAFF. The CDR3 nucleotides are TGTGCCCGGAATATGGGGGCGAACACTGAAGCTTTCTTT.

This rearrangement joins TRBV20-1 to TRBJ2-1; 7 nucleotides match TRBD2. CDR3 size: 14 residues. From germline, CDR1 is DFQATT and CDR2 SNEGSKA (reference sequence). V trimming: 6 bases; J trimming: 3 bases; junction bases outside the gene matches: 8. The DNA of the CDR3 is TGCAGTGCACAAACTAGCGTGGACTACAATGAGCAGTTCTTC. Encoded protein: CSAQTSVDYNEQFF.

Details on this clonotype: Sequence at one end of the junction differs from germline and may be a read error. The rearrangement uses TRBV20-1 and TRBJ2-4; 7 bases fit TRBD1. The V gene's germline CDR1 is DFQATT and CDR2 SNEGSKA (reference sequence). The CDR3 sequence is 15 residues long. The CDR3 region is CSARVPGQPKYIQYF. The CDR3 DNA is TGCAGTGCTAGAGTCCCGGGACAGCCCAAATACATTCAGTACTTC.

This clonotype has only one observation. The J gene is TRBJ2-1, the V gene TRBV10-3; 8 nucleotides agree with TRBD2. After removal of 3 bases from V and 6 bases from J, the junction contained 13 bases not matched to a gene. This CDR3 is 17 amino acids long. CDR1 ENHRY and CDR2 SYGVKD come from the germline V gene. The chain's CDR3 is CAISENFGTGGGNEQFF. The CDR3 region has the DNA TGTGCCATCAGTGAAAACTTCGGGACGGGAGGGGGCAATGAGCAGTTCTTC.

A word on this clonotype: One end of the junction fails to match germline, which may point to a read error. The chain combines TRBV7-7 with TRBJ2-1; D not certain. The CDR3 has 14 residues. Germline V gene sequence: CDR1 SSHAT, CDR2 FNYEAQ (reference sequence). CDR3 protein: CASSFARSDNEQFF. CDR3 coding DNA: TGTGCTAGCAGCTTTGCACGGAGTGACAATGAGCAGTTCTTC.

The rearrangement joins TRBV7-2 to TRBJ1-1; 7 bases line up with TRBD1. Germline V gene sequence: CDR1 SGHTA, CDR2 FQGNSA. The CDR3 length is 14 residues. After removal of 3 bases from V and 6 bases from J, the junction contained 7 bases not matched to a gene. This CDR3 is CASSFYEGASEAFF. In nucleotides, the CDR3 is TGTGCCAGCAGCTTCTACGAGGGGGCTTCTGAAGCTTTCTTT.

The V and J genes are TRBV10-2 and TRBJ2-5, with D perhaps TRBD1 (6 bases). The end of the DNA fits TRBJ2-7 better, so the J call may be wrong. Germline V gene sequence: CDR1 WSHSY, CDR2 SAAADI. This CDR3 is built from 13 residues. The DNA of the CDR3 is TGCGCCAGCAGTGCACAGGGTTCCAACGAGCAGTACTTC. This translates into CASSAQGSNEQYF.

This rearrangement joins TRBV10-3 to TRBJ1-2, with D unclear. The length of the CDR3 is 14 residues. Trimming stripped 2 bases from V and 4 bases from J, with 11 bases between. Germline loops: CDR1 ENHRY, CDR2 SYGVKD. CDR3 bases: TGTGCCATCAGTGAGGGGTTAACGGGCTATGGCTACACCTTC. Its protein product is CAISEGLTGYGYTF.

The V gene is TRBV7-2, the J gene TRBJ2-3; perhaps TRBD2 as D (7 bases). The V and J ends lost 5 bases and 10 bases respectively, with 16 bases between them. Germline CDR1 and CDR2: SGHTA and FQGNSA. CDR3 length: 13 amino acids. The DNA of the CDR3 is TGTGCCAGCAGCCCCGGAGGGGGGGCTGCGCAGTATTTT. It encodes CASSPGGGAAQYF.

This clonotype was detected ten times or more. Here the CDR3 reads CSVTRVQAYNEQFF. The CDR3, as DNA: TGCAGCGTTACCAGGGTTCAGGCCTACAATGAGCAGTTCTTC. V gene TRBV29-1 combines with J gene TRBJ2-1; possibly TRBD1 for D (5 bases). The CDR3 is 14 amino acids. The germline V gene has CDR1 SQVTM and CDR2 ANQGSEA. V was cut by 5 bases and J by 2 bases, with 13 bases left in between.

V gene TRBV20-1 combines with J gene TRBJ2-3, with 7 positions matching TRBD2. This CDR3 is built from 14 residues. V lost 4 bases and J lost 2; bases outside the gene matches: 6. In germline, CDR1 is DFQATT, CDR2 SNEGSKA (reference sequence). The CDR3 sequence: CSANQRGPTDTQYF. The DNA for the CDR3 is TGCAGTGCTAACCAGCGGGGCCCCACAGATACGCAGTATTTT.

This clonotype turned up a few times. The chain carries TRBV11-2 and TRBJ2-7, with a possible D match to TRBD2 (6 bases). The CDR3 totals 12 residues. Between the trimmed V and J ends, which lost 2 bases and 7 bases, there was a span of 9 bases. The germline V gene has CDR1 SGHAT and CDR2 FQNNGV. As DNA, the CDR3 is TGTGCCAGCAGCTTACCCCGGGGGGAGCAGTACTTC. Translation gives CASSLPRGEQYF.

A few counts support this clonotype. The gene calls are TRBV10-1 and TRBJ2-7; 9 bases line up with TRBD1. V lost 0 bases, J lost 4 bases, and 4 bases stayed unmatched. Per germline, CDR1 WNHNN and CDR2 SYGVQD (reference sequence). This CDR3 has 15 residues. CDR3 bases: TGCGCCAGCAGTGAGTCGGGGGACAGGGCTTACGAGCAGTACTTC. This encodes CASSESGDRAYEQYF.

This rearrangement joins TRBV4-2 to TRBJ2-5; the D gene is possibly TRBD2 (6 bases). The CDR3 spans 14 residues. V lost 4 bases, J lost 11 bases, and 20 bases lay in between. CDR1 and CDR2 (germline): LGHNA, YNFKEQ. As DNA, the CDR3 is TGTGCCAGCAGCCGCCGGGACTCCGTCAAGGTGCAGTACTTC. The encoded protein is CASSRRDSVKVQYF.

This clonotype has at least ten counts. The gene calls are TRBV11-3 and TRBJ2-2, with 9 bases lining up with TRBD2. Germline CDR1 SGHNT, CDR2 YENEEA. The CDR3 length is 15 residues. V shed 4 bases and J 7 bases; nucleotides not matched to a gene: 7. The CDR3 DNA sequence: TGTGCCAGCAGCTATTTGGTAGCGGGAGTCGGGGAGCTGTTTTTT. It translates to CASSYLVAGVGELFF.

This rearrangement joins TRBV19 to TRBJ1-2, with 7 bases that match TRBD1. The CDR3 runs to 14 residues. J gave up 2 bases and V 4 bases, and 4 bases lay outside the gene matches. Germline CDR1 LNHDA, CDR2 SQIVND (reference sequence). The CDR3 sequence: CASSNTGVNYGYTF. For the CDR3, the DNA is TGTGCCAGTAGTAACACAGGGGTGAACTATGGCTACACCTTC.

This clonotype has just one count. The rearrangement uses TRBV29-1 and TRBJ2-7; a weak D match, TRBD1 (7 bases). With 7 bases removed from V and 5 bases from J, the gap between germline ends came to 18 bases. The CDR3 totals 13 residues. Germline V CDR1 and CDR2: SQVTM, ANQGSEA. This chain's CDR3 is CSGTGFGGNEQYF. CDR3 DNA: TGCAGCGGGACAGGTTTTGGGGGGAACGAGCAGTACTTC.

A word on this clonotype: Since a much larger clone is just one base distant, this may be a read error. The chain links TRBV5-1 to TRBJ2-1, with D possibly matching TRBD2 (5 bases). CDR3 length: 12 residues. The germline gives CDR1 SGHRS, CDR2 YFSETQ. The ends were cut back, 2 bases at V and 13 bases at J, with 13 bases in the middle. The CDR3: CASSFREETQFF. The CDR3 nucleotides are TGCGCCAGCAGCTTCCGGGAAGAGACCCAGTTCTTC.

This clonotype was seen a few times. The V gene is TRBV2, the J gene TRBJ2-3; D gene ambiguous. Germline V gives CDR1 SNHLY, CDR2 FYNNEI. The CDR3 has 16 residues. V gave up 10 bases and J gave up 1 base, with 21 bases separating them. DNA of the CDR3: TGTGCCAACGCGGCTCGGGCGGCGGTGGGCACAGATACGCAGTATTTT. This sequence encodes CANAARAAVGTDTQYF. Supplemented by reference TRBV2 and TRBJ2-3, the full variable domain reads EPEVTQTPSHQVTQMGQEVILRCVPISNHLYFYWYRQILGQKVEFLVSFYNNEISEKSEIFDDQFSVERPDGSNFTLKIRSTKLEDSAMYFCANAARAAVGTDTQYFGPGTRLTVL.

About this clonotype itself: A much larger clone differs by one base, so this may be a read error. The chain links TRBV29-1 to TRBJ2-7; 9 nucleotides agree with TRBD2. With 1 base clipped from V and 4 bases from J, the junction kept 5 bases outside the gene matches. The length of the CDR3 is 14 residues. CDR1 SQVTM and CDR2 ANQGSEA come from the germline V gene. The CDR3 protein is CSVEGGRARYEQYF. The CDR3 region has the DNA TGCAGCGTTGAAGGCGGGAGGGCCAGGTACGAGCAGTACTTC.

This clonotype was counted a few times. CDR3 coding DNA: TGTGCCAGCAGTTCCGGCTGGCAGGGAGGTCGGGACATTCAGTACTTC. This sequence encodes CASSSGWQGGRDIQYF. The chain has TRBV12-3 or TRBV12-4 and TRBJ2-4; D might be TRBD2 (6 bases). Trimming stripped 4 bases from V and 8 bases from J, with 21 bases between. The CDR3 is made up of 16 amino acids.